Following are 25 T cell receptor beta chains from one sample sequenced in a study of human T cells and chemical hapten exposure. Time point indicated: patch test 3, about 24 weeks after DPC sensitization. Treatment indicated: therapeutic diphenylcyclopropenone sensitization with weekly scalp DPC. TCRdb fed the RACE reads into MiXCR, producing one record per CDR3 protein. The table includes about 160,000 distinct CDR3 sequences, about 27% detected once. Sequencing used whole blood, obtained in connection with sensitization to the hapten diphenylcyclopropenone (DPC). The receptors shown here come from a woman aged 18 to 35 with alopecia areata. Some clones in this sample may be carry-over from other donors' samples.

In its sample, this clonotype was seen a few times. The V call is TRBV6-6, the J call TRBJ2-1; 7 bases fit TRBD1. V gave up 5 bases and J gave up 7 bases; unmatched junction bases: 5. The CDR3 runs to 13 residues. Looked up from germline, CDR1 is MNHNY and CDR2 is SVGAGI (reference sequence). CDR3 protein: CASSRDSYNEQFF. The CDR3, as DNA: TGTGCCAGCAGTCGGGACAGCTATAATGAGCAGTTCTTC.

This clonotype came up a few times. CDR3 in amino acids: CASSRTGANGPQHF. The DNA of the CDR3 is TGTGCCAGCAGTCGAACCGGGGCCAACGGGCCCCAGCATTTT. The chain uses TRBV6-2 or TRBV6-3 and TRBJ1-5, with D perhaps matching TRBD1 (5 bases). Germline assignment: CDR1 MNHEY and CDR2 SVGEGT. V lost 5 bases and J 9 bases, leaving 17 bases between the germline ends. This CDR3 has 14 residues.

V and J are TRBV5-5 and TRBJ2-1; TRBD2 matches at 9 bases. From germline, CDR1 is SGHKS and CDR2 YYEKEE (reference sequence). The CDR3 spans 17 residues. Trimming took 0 bases from V and 9 from J; bases not matched to a gene: 13. The CDR3 DNA sequence: TGTGCCAGCAGCTTGGGGGCTACTAGCGGGCAAACGGTTGAGCAGTTCTTC. Translated, it gives CASSLGATSGQTVEQFF.

This clonotype was observed a few times. This rearrangement joins TRBV6-2 or TRBV6-3 to TRBJ1-2; D is unresolved. Trimming pared 2 bases from V and 5 bases from J, leaving 9 bases between. Germline V gives CDR1 MNHEY, CDR2 SVGEGT. The CDR3 is made up of 13 amino acids. The CDR3 here is CASSYDRIYGYTF. DNA of the CDR3: TGTGCCAGCAGTTACGACCGCATATATGGCTACACCTTC.

This clonotype has only a few counts. The V gene is TRBV5-4, the J gene TRBJ2-7; 8 bases match TRBD1. The CDR3 sequence is 16 residues long. Germline CDR1 is SGHNT and CDR2 is YYREEE (reference sequence). V lost 4 bases and J lost 1; bases outside the gene matches: 10. CDR3 loop: CASSPLRGQVSYEQYF. CDR3 DNA: TGTGCCAGCAGCCCCCTCCGGGGACAGGTTTCCTACGAGCAGTACTTC.

This clonotype appeared a few times. The chain uses TRBV4-3 and TRBJ2-7, with TRBD2 matching 12 bases. CDR3 length: 15 residues. The V gene's germline CDR1 is LGHNA and CDR2 YSLEER. The V segment lost 4 bases and the J segment 2 bases; nucleotides outside the gene matches: 3. DNA of the CDR3: TGCGCCAGCAGCCTAGGGACTAGCGGGCCCTACGAGCAGTACTTC. Protein sequence: CASSLGTSGPYEQYF.

The V gene is TRBV20-1, the J gene TRBJ2-5; 13 nucleotides match TRBD2. Trimming at V came to 4 bases and at J to 5 bases, leaving 10 bases not matched to a gene. Germline V gene sequence: CDR1 DFQATT, CDR2 SNEGSKA (reference sequence). CDR3 length: 16 amino acids. CDR3: CSATRTSGSGAETQYF. The CDR3 coding sequence is TGCAGTGCTACCCGGACTAGCGGGAGTGGGGCGGAGACCCAGTACTTC.

This clonotype was found a few times. This chain uses TRBV20-1 with TRBJ2-3; TRBD1 is a possible D gene (6 bases). The CDR3 is 13 residues long. Germline lookup yields CDR1 DFQATT and CDR2 SNEGSKA (reference sequence). Trimming removed 5 bases from V and 6 bases from J, with 15 bases in between. The CDR3: CSAEKQGRDTQYF. CDR3 in DNA: TGCAGTGCTGAAAAACAGGGTCGGGATACGCAGTATTTT.

This clonotype was detected only a few times. This chain connects TRBV29-1 to TRBJ2-3; TRBD2 matches 13 bases. Germline V gene sequence: CDR1 SQVTM, CDR2 ANQGSEA. This CDR3 is built from 13 residues. The junction had 4 bases not matched to a gene; V was cut back by 8 bases and J by 5 bases. This CDR3 is CSSRTSGRDTQYF. In DNA form, the CDR3 reads TGCAGCTCAAGGACTAGCGGGAGAGATACGCAGTATTTT.

This clonotype was recorded a few times. The chain recombines TRBV4-2 with TRBJ2-3, with TRBD1 matching over 9 bases. CDR1 and CDR2 (germline): LGHNA, YNFKEQ. Trimming removed 3 bases from V and 3 bases from J; junction bases left unmatched: 7. The CDR3 is 16 residues long. As DNA, the CDR3 is TGTGCCAGCAGCCAGACCCAGGGACAGGGTACAGATACGCAGTATTTT. The encoded protein is CASSQTQGQGTDTQYF.

The V call is TRBV11-3, the J call TRBJ2-1, with D perhaps TRBD2 (6 bases). Germline-derived CDR1 and CDR2 are SGHNT and YENEEA. Deletions cut 5 bases from V and 8 bases from J, with 10 bases between. CDR3 length: 12 amino acids. The CDR3 DNA sequence: TGTGCCAGCAGCCTCGGGACTTATGAGCAGTTCTTC. Translating gives CASSLGTYEQFF. Looking up the rest from reference TRBV11-3 and TRBJ2-1 gives the full variable domain: EAGVVQSPRYKIIEKKQPVAFWCNPISGHNTLYWYLQNLGQGPELLIRYENEEAVDDSQLPKDRFSAERLKGVDSTLKIQPAELGDSAVYLCASSLGTYEQFFGPGTRLTVL.

The V gene is TRBV20-1, the J gene TRBJ2-7; no clear D gene. The CDR3 is 12 residues long. Germline CDR1 and CDR2: DFQATT and SNEGSKA (reference sequence). V dropped 3 bases and J dropped 0 bases, with 6 bases sitting between them. The CDR3 bases are TGCAGTGCTAGTCACAACTCCTACGAGCAGTACTTC. It codes for CSASHNSYEQYF.

This sequence joins TRBV7-2 and TRBJ1-1, with D unclear. The CDR3 runs 14 residues. Trimming removed 1 base from V and 1 base from J, with 7 bases in between. Germline-derived CDR1 and CDR2 are SGHTA and FQGNSA. The DNA of the CDR3 is TGTGCCAGCAGCTTAGTCCACGGGAACACTGAAGCTTTCTTT. Its protein is CASSLVHGNTEAFF.

V gene TRBV7-2 combines with J gene TRBJ1-2, with D possibly being TRBD1 (5 bases). V lost 4 bases to trimming and J lost 4 bases, with 13 bases between them. The CDR3 runs to 14 residues. CDR1 and CDR2 (germline): SGHTA, FQGNSA. In DNA, the CDR3 is TGTGCCAGCAGCTCCCCAGCGGGGACCTATGGCTACACCTTC. As protein: CASSSPAGTYGYTF.

This clonotype was seen a handful of times. J is TRBJ2-7 and V is TRBV2; perhaps TRBD2 as D (6 bases). The CDR3 spans 14 residues. V lost 6 bases to trimming and J lost 3 bases, with 15 bases between them. Germline V gene lookup returns CDR1 SNHLY and CDR2 FYNNEI. CDR3 nucleotides: TGTGCCAGCAGGTTTCGACGGGAGAACTACGAGCAGTACTTC. Translating gives CASRFRRENYEQYF. Looking up the rest from reference TRBV2 and TRBJ2-7 gives the full variable domain: EPEVTQTPSHQVTQMGQEVILRCVPISNHLYFYWYRQILGQKVEFLVSFYNNEISEKSEIFDDQFSVERPDGSNFTLKIRSTKLEDSAMYFCASRFRRENYEQYFGPGTRLTVT.

V and J are TRBV6-5 and TRBJ2-2; D unresolved. Germline CDR1 reads MNHEY; CDR2 reads SVGAGI. V was clipped by 2 bases and J by 4 bases, with 5 bases between them. The CDR3 extends over 13 amino acids. Here the CDR3 DNA reads TGTGCCAGCAGTTACCAAATCACCGGGGAGCTGTTTTTT. It is translated as CASSYQITGELFF.

The chain carries TRBV12-3 or TRBV12-4 and TRBJ2-4, with D hard to call. The CDR3 length is 14 residues. Trimming left V 8 bases short and J 0 bases short, with 11 bases between. CDR3 region: CASPGSLAKNIQYF. For the CDR3, the DNA is TGTGCCAGCCCCGGGTCCTTAGCCAAAAACATTCAGTACTTC.

About this clonotype: The junction shows a germline mismatch at one end, possibly a read error. The V and J genes are TRBV2 and TRBJ1-4; 7 bases map to TRBD1. The CDR3 length is 12 residues. From germline, CDR1 is SNHLY and CDR2 FYNNEI. The CDR3 reads CVSEAGQEKLFF. CDR3 DNA: TGTGTCAGCGAAGCGGGACAGGAAAAACTGTTTTTT.

The rearrangement links TRBV6-2 or TRBV6-3 to TRBJ2-5; 13 bases align to TRBD2. The germline CDR1 and CDR2 sequences are MNHEY and SVGEGT. The CDR3 sequence is 15 residues long. Trimming at V came to 2 bases and at J to 5 bases, leaving 2 bases not matched to a gene. The CDR3 DNA follows: TGTGCCAGCAGTTACCTGACTAGCGGGGGGGAGACCCAGTACTTC. Protein product: CASSYLTSGGETQYF.

This rearrangement joins TRBV29-1 to TRBJ1-4; D ambiguous. V was clipped by 2 bases and J by 3 bases, with 10 bases between them. This CDR3 contains 14 residues. Germline lookup yields CDR1 SQVTM and CDR2 ANQGSEA. The DNA of the CDR3 is TGCAGCGTTGAACTACCGGGATCTAATGAAAAACTGTTTTTT. This sequence encodes CSVELPGSNEKLFF.

The chain joins TRBV10-3 to TRBJ2-7; D might be TRBD1 (6 bases). This CDR3 is 13 amino acids long. Trimming took 11 bases from V and 2 from J, leaving 16 bases between them. Germline CDR1 is ENHRY and CDR2 is SYGVKD. CDR3 residues: CAANGDKTYEQYF. The CDR3 DNA reads as TGTGCCGCGAATGGGGACAAAACCTACGAGCAGTACTTC.

This CDR3 reads CRAERGNTGELFF. The CDR3, as DNA: TGCAGGGCGGAAAGGGGAAACACCGGGGAGCTGTTTTTT. This rearrangement joins TRBV20-1 to TRBJ2-2, with D perhaps matching TRBD1 (5 bases). The CDR3 is made up of 13 amino acids. CDR1 DFQATT and CDR2 SNEGSKA come from the germline V gene (reference sequence).

This clonotype was picked up a small number of times. The chain uses TRBV7-2 and TRBJ2-1, with TRBD1 matching 8 bases. The CDR3 covers 14 residues. CDR1 and CDR2 (germline): SGHTA, FQGNSA. The J segment lost 7 bases and the V segment lost 1 base, leaving 3 bases of the junction unmatched. This CDR3 is CASSLVQGANEQFF. The DNA for the CDR3 is TGTGCCAGCAGCTTAGTGCAGGGGGCGAATGAGCAGTTCTTC.

The CDR3 DNA is TGTGCCAGCAATGGGGGAGGAATTTCACCCCTCCACTTT. Translating gives CASNGGGISPLHF. The J gene is TRBJ1-6, the V gene TRBV12-3 or TRBV12-4, with a weak D call TRBD1 (5 bases). The CDR3 totals 13 residues. The V and J ends lost 7 bases and 9 bases respectively, with 13 bases between them.

The gene calls are TRBV14 and TRBJ2-2; D is perhaps TRBD1 (5 bases). The CDR3 has 14 residues. Germline V gene lookup returns CDR1 SGHDN and CDR2 FVKESK. V was shortened by 4 bases and J by 3 bases, with 9 bases between the two germline ends. The chain's CDR3 is CASSPTGYTGELFF. The CDR3 nucleotides are TGTGCCAGCAGCCCAACAGGATACACCGGGGAGCTGTTTTTT.